This TCR beta chain was observed in a study of shared clonotypes between healthy human individuals. Study-level findings and limits: Four donors had roughly 5.2% of their naive CD4 clonotypes in common. Sequencing depth was predicted to influence how clonotypes are shared among donors.

Naive CD8 cells lacked CD45RO and underwent positive selection for CCR7, leaving out terminally differentiated effector memory CD45RA+ cells. This clone was seen once. Antigen specificity is unknown. Germline-derived CDR1 and CDR2 are MNHEY and SMNVEV (reference sequence). Losses at the gene ends were 7 bases for V and 7 bases for J; bases not matched to a gene: 12. This CDR3 has 15 amino acids. The repertoire was sequenced with immunoSEQ multiplex PCR; TCRdb's copy has only in-frame clones and lacks some. The table has about 580,000 clones, roughly 98% seen once. Source material: naive CD8+ T cells sorted from blood. The chain couples TRBV27 to TRBJ2-1; TRBD2 matches at 8 bases. This receptor was obtained from a man aged 25 to 40 in good health. The CDR3 coding sequence is TGTGCCAGCAAAAAAGCGGGAGTTGCTTCTAATGAGCAGTTCTTC. Its translation: CASKKAGVASNEQFF.